Detailed here is one T cell receptor beta chain. V dropped 5 bases and J dropped 11; count of bases not matched to a gene: 9. Germline assignment: CDR1 MNHNS and CDR2 SASEGT. The CDR3 loop spans 13 amino acids. These data come from a study of PD-L1 blockade in urothelial cancer. Study-level information: Samples of blood were analyzed 3 weeks (second dose) and 6 weeks after treatment start.

Into every PCR, synthetic TCR analog templates were spiked. TCRdb's copy holds only in-frame clones and misses some; the assay was immunoSEQ multiplex PCR. Found here are 45,000 to 50,000 clones, 79% of them singletons; the top ten hold over 9.5%. Documented time point: pretreatment peripheral blood. Patient sample counts ranged from 1 to 8, pretreatment and on-treatment. The specimen was PBMCs, collected around atezolizumab (anti-PD-L1) treatment. This receptor was identified in a man between 65 and 85 years old with urothelial cancer. The chain has TRBV6-1 and TRBJ1-1; the match to TRBD1 covers 9 bases. Here the CDR3 reads CASSPRDRDWAFF. CDR3 coding DNA: TGTGCCAGCAGTCCCCGGGACAGGGATTGGGCTTTCTTT.